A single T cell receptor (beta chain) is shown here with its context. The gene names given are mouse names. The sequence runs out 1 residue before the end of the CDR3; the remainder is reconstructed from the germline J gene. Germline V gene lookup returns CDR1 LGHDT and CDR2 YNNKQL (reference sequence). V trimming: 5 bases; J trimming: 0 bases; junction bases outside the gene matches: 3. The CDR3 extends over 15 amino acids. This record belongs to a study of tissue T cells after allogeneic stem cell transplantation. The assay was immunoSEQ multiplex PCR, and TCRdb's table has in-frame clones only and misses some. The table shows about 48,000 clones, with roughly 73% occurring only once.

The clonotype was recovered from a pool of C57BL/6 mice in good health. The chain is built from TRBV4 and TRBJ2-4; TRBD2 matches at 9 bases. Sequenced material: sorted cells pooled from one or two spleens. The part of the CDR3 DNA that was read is TGTGCCAGCAGCCACGACTGGGGGAGTCAAAACACCTTGTAC. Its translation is CASSHDWGSQNTLY. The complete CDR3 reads CASSHDWGSQNTLYF.